These 22 T cell receptor beta chains share one sample of origin, sequenced in a study of cytomegalovirus exposure and HLA in healthy donors. Primers included in the PCR were 60 Vbeta and 13 Jbeta primers. Repertoires were generated with immunoSEQ multiplex PCR, while TCRdb's copy carries only in-frame clones and drops some. The data contain 250,000 to 350,000 clones, roughly 90% of them singletons. The sample was PBMCs. These receptors were collected from a man between 35 and 55 years old in good health and CMV-seropositive.

CDR3 sequence reads: CASSLKGPLYNEQFF. CDR3 DNA sequence: TGTGCCAGCAGTTTGAAGGGGCCGCTTTACAATGAGCAGTTCTTC. V is TRBV28 and J is TRBJ2-1, with D perhaps matching TRBD1 (5 bases). V lost 3 bases to trimming and J lost 4 bases, with 13 bases between them. Germline CDR1 is MDHEN and CDR2 is SYDVKM. The CDR3 is 15 residues long.

The chain is built from TRBV5-4 and TRBJ1-1, with D perhaps TRBD1 (5 bases). The V gene lost 0 bases and the J gene lost 5 bases, with 23 bases spanning the gap. The length of the CDR3 is 18 residues. CDR1 and CDR2 (germline): SGHNT, YYREEE (reference sequence). Here the CDR3 DNA reads TGTGCCAGCAGCTTGGGGACATTTCGGGACGGGGGAAGGACTGAAGCTTTCTTT. Its translation is CASSLGTFRDGGRTEAFF.

V is TRBV5-1 and J is TRBJ2-1; TRBD1 matches 7 bases. The CDR3 totals 15 residues. Losses at the gene ends were 2 bases for V and 5 bases for J; bases not matched to a gene: 7. The V gene's germline CDR1 is SGHRS and CDR2 YFSETQ. In nucleotides, the CDR3 is TGCGCCAGCAGCTTCTCCGGGACAGACAACAATGAGCAGTTCTTC. This codes for CASSFSGTDNNEQFF.

To note about this clone: At one boundary the junction diverges from the germline segment, which might be a read error. The same CDR3 can be traced to other DNA sequences in this sample. The chain joins TRBV7-3 to TRBJ2-5; D perhaps matches TRBD2 (7 bases). The CDR3 spans 18 residues. CDR1 is SGHTA, CDR2 FQGTGA, per germline. DNA of the CDR3: TGTGCTAGCAGCTTCAGCCCCCGGGGGGCAGGAGCCAGAGGGGCCCAGTACTTC. Protein product: CASSFSPRGAGARGAQYF. Using reference TRBV7-3 and TRBJ2-5 for the parts outside the CDR3, the full variable domain is GAGVSQTPSNKVTEKGKYVELRCDPISGHTALYWYRQSLGQGPEFLIYFQGTGAADDSGLPNDRFFAVRPEGSVSTLKIQRTERGDSAVYLCASSFSPRGAGARGAQYFGPGTRLLVL.

This chain connects TRBV6-5 to TRBJ2-7; TRBD1 matches at 10 bases. The CDR3 loop spans 14 amino acids. V gave up 6 bases and J gave up 7 bases; unmatched junction bases: 9. Germline CDR1 reads MNHEY; CDR2 reads SVGAGI. CDR3 residues: CASSPPTGGIEQYF. CDR3 nucleotide sequence: TGTGCCAGCAGCCCCCCGACAGGGGGCATTGAGCAGTACTTC.

The CDR3 protein is CASTFPRGQGEYGYTF. CDR3 DNA: TGTGCCAGCACCTTCCCCCGCGGACAGGGGGAATATGGCTACACCTTC. V usage is TRBV28 and J usage is TRBJ1-2; 10 bases are shared with TRBD1. This CDR3 is 16 amino acids long. Trimming took 7 bases from V and 5 from J; bases not matched to a gene: 13. Germline V gene sequence: CDR1 MDHEN, CDR2 SYDVKM.

The chain joins TRBV18 to TRBJ2-7, with D unclear. The CDR3 covers 11 residues. Germline assignment: CDR1 KGHSH and CDR2 LQKENI. The V end was cut by 6 bases, the J end by 1 base, with 4 bases between. The CDR3 region is CASSQSYEQYF. CDR3 DNA sequence: TGTGCCAGCTCCCAGTCCTACGAGCAGTACTTC.

This clone is a singleton in its sample. The chain links TRBV28 to TRBJ2-7; perhaps TRBD2 as D (5 bases). The CDR3 spans 15 residues. The germline gives CDR1 MDHEN, CDR2 SYDVKM. The V end was cut by 4 bases, the J end by 2 bases, with 15 bases between. The CDR3 sequence: CASSSRARETYEQYF. CDR3 bases: TGTGCCAGCAGTTCCCGAGCGAGGGAGACCTACGAGCAGTACTTC.

The V gene is TRBV7-9, the J gene TRBJ2-3; the D gene is possibly TRBD2 (5 bases). The CDR3 spans 15 residues. CDR1 SEHNR and CDR2 FQNEAQ come from the germline V gene (reference sequence). With 5 bases removed from V and 3 bases from J, the gap between germline ends came to 15 bases. CDR3 sequence: CASSRLLAATDTQYF. In DNA form, the CDR3 reads TGTGCCAGCAGCCGCCTCCTAGCTGCGACAGATACGCAGTATTTT. Filled out from reference TRBV7-9 and TRBJ2-3, the complete variable domain reads DTGVSQNPRHKITKRGQNVTFRCDPISEHNRLYWYRQTLGQGPEFLTYFQNEAQLEKSRLLSDRFSAERPKGSFSTLEIQRTEQGDSAMYLCASSRLLAATDTQYFGPGTRLTVL.

CDR3 loop: CASSFTGLDTQYF. The CDR3 DNA is TGTGCCAGCAGCTTTACAGGGTTGGATACGCAGTATTTT. The chain has TRBV5-5 and TRBJ2-3; D possibly corresponds to TRBD1 (6 bases). Germline-derived CDR1 and CDR2 are SGHKS and YYEKEE (reference sequence). This CDR3 region has 13 residues. V dropped 2 bases and J dropped 6 bases, with 10 bases sitting between them. Looking up the rest from reference TRBV5-5 and TRBJ2-3 gives the full variable domain: DAGVTQSPTHLIKTRGQQVTLRCSPISGHKSVSWYQQVLGQGPQFIFQYYEKEERGRGNFPDRFSARQFPNYSSELNVNALLLGDSALYLCASSFTGLDTQYFGPGTRLTVL.

The chain recombines TRBV28 with TRBJ2-5; 13 bases fit TRBD2. The J call may be incorrect, as the DNA end agrees better with TRBJ2-7. Germline CDR1 reads MDHEN; CDR2 reads SYDVKM. The CDR3 sequence is 14 residues long. This chain's CDR3 is CASWGLAGSYEQYF. The CDR3 DNA reads as TGTGCCAGCTGGGGACTAGCGGGATCCTACGAGCAGTACTTC.

The V call is TRBV14, the J call TRBJ2-5, with D tentatively TRBD1 (6 bases). Germline V lookup: CDR1 SGHDN, CDR2 FVKESK. Trimming cost V 3 bases and J 5 bases, with 10 bases left between them. The CDR3 is 13 residues long. The CDR3 nucleotides read TGTGCCAGCAGCCACCAGGGGTGGGAGACCCAGTACTTC. Protein product: CASSHQGWETQYF.

This clone was observed a single time. DNA for the CDR3: TGTGCCAGCAGTGGACAGGGGGCAGGATACAATGAGCAGTTCTTC. Amino acid sequence: CASSGQGAGYNEQFF. This chain uses TRBV2 with TRBJ2-1, with TRBD1 matching 10 bases. CDR3 length: 15 residues. Germline V gene lookup returns CDR1 SNHLY and CDR2 FYNNEI. Trimming cost V 4 bases and J 4 bases; bases outside gene matches: 4.

This clone came up once. The V gene is TRBV9, the J gene TRBJ2-1, with 8 bases identical to TRBD2. The germline V gene encodes CDR1 SGDLS and CDR2 YYNGEE. V lost 0 bases, J lost 6 bases, and 5 bases stayed unmatched. The CDR3 covers 15 residues. The CDR3 DNA follows: TGTGCCAGCAGCGTAGGAGCGGGAGTGGCCAATGAGCAGTTCTTC. Its translation: CASSVGAGVANEQFF. Variable domain in full (rest from reference TRBV9 and TRBJ2-1): DSGVTQTPKHLITATGQRVTLRCSPRSGDLSVYWYQQSLDQGLQFLIQYYNGEERAKGNILERFSAQQFPDLHSELNLSSLELGDSALYFCASSVGAGVANEQFFGPGTRLTVL.

The chain is built from TRBV28 and TRBJ2-7; D ambiguous. Germline CDR1 and CDR2: MDHEN and SYDVKM. The V gene lost 1 base and the J gene lost 4 bases, with 17 bases spanning the gap. The CDR3 spans 16 residues. The CDR3 sequence is CASSLLLADIQYEQYF. In nucleotides, the CDR3 is TGTGCCAGCAGTTTATTGTTGGCGGATATCCAATACGAGCAGTACTTC.

The genes are TRBV6-8 and TRBJ2-1; the match to TRBD2 covers 11 bases. The junction had 8 bases not matched to a gene; V was cut back by 2 bases and J by 5 bases. In germline, CDR1 is MNHGY, CDR2 SAAAGT. The length of the CDR3 is 17 residues. The DNA of the CDR3 is TGTGCCAGCAGTTACGGGTGGACTAGCGGGCGGGACAATGAGCAGTTCTTC. Translating gives CASSYGWTSGRDNEQFF.

Details on this clone: One end of the junction fails to match germline, which may point to a read error. The rearrangement joins TRBV6-4 to TRBJ2-7, with D perhaps assigned TRBD1 or TRBD2 (5 bases each). Germline lookup yields CDR1 MRHNA and CDR2 SNTAGT. This CDR3 is built from 13 residues. The CDR3: CTSSDGASYEQYF. The CDR3 DNA reads as TGTACCAGCAGTGACGGGGCCTCCTACGAGCAGTACTTC.

This chain's CDR3 is CASSFVTGTGEQYF. The DNA of the CDR3 is TGTGCCAGCAGCTTTGTGACAGGGACCGGCGAGCAGTACTTC. The rearrangement joins TRBV7-9 to TRBJ2-7; 7 bases match TRBD1. This CDR3 is 14 amino acids long. V trimming: 3 bases; J trimming: 6 bases; junction bases outside the gene matches: 8. CDR1 and CDR2 (germline): SEHNR, FQNEAQ (reference sequence).

This CDR3 reads CASSYSGAGVFYGYTF. The CDR3 DNA is TGTGCCAGCAGTTACTCGGGGGCAGGCGTCTTCTATGGCTACACCTTC. The V gene is TRBV6-5, the J gene TRBJ1-2, with D perhaps TRBD1 (6 bases). The length of the CDR3 is 16 residues. The germline CDR1 and CDR2 sequences are MNHEY and SVGAGI. Trimming removed 0 bases from V and 4 bases from J, with 15 bases in between.

V gene TRBV27 combines with J gene TRBJ2-1, with 13 bases that match TRBD2. The CDR3 contains 16 residues. The trim removed 5 bases at V and 9 bases at J, leaving 10 bases unmatched. Germline CDR1 reads MNHEY; CDR2 reads SMNVEV (reference sequence). CDR3 residues: CASSNPGLAGSLEQFF. As DNA, the CDR3 is TGTGCCAGCAGTAACCCGGGACTAGCGGGGTCACTTGAGCAGTTCTTC.

The rearrangement uses TRBV6-5 and TRBJ2-3; the match to TRBD2 covers 10 bases. J lost 3 bases, V lost 6 bases, and 6 bases had no gene match. From germline, CDR1 is MNHEY and CDR2 SVGAGI. The CDR3 consists of 15 residues. The CDR3 loop reads CASRRAAGGTDTQYF. The CDR3 DNA is TGTGCCAGCAGAAGGGCAGCGGGAGGGACAGATACGCAGTATTTT.

V is TRBV2 and J is TRBJ1-4; the match to TRBD1 covers 8 bases. The CDR3 has 14 residues. J lost 7 bases, V lost 6 bases, and 7 bases had no gene match. The germline V gene has CDR1 SNHLY and CDR2 FYNNEI. DNA of the CDR3: TGTGCCAGCAGCTTTAGACAGGGGAGTGAAAAACTGTTTTTT. This codes for CASSFRQGSEKLFF.